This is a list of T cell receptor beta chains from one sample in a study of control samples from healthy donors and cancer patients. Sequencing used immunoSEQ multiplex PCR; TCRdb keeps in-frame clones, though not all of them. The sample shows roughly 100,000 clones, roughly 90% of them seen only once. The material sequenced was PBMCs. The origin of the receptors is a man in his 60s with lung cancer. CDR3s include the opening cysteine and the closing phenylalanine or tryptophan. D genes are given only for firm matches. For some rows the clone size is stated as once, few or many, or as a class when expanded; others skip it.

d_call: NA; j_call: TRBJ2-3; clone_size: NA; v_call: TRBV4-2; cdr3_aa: CASSQDPYPTDTQYF; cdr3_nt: TGTGCCAGCAGCCAAGATCCTTACCCCACAGATACGCAGTATTTT
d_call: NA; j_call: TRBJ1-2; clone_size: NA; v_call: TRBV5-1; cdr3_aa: CASSLGGGAGYGYTF; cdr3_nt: TGCGCCAGCAGCTTGGGGGGCGGGGCAGGGTATGGCTACACCTTC
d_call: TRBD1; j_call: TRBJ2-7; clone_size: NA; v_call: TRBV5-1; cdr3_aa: CASSLGDRAWEQYF; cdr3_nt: TGCGCCAGCAGCTTGGGGGACAGGGCCTGGGAGCAGTACTTC
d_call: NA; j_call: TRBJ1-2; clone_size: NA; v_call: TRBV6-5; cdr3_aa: CASSKTGTNYGYTF; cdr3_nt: TGTGCCAGCAGTAAAACAGGGACTAACTATGGCTACACCTTC
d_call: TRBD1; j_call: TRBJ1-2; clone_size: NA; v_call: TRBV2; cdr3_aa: CASSDHTGVDGYTF; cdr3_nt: TGTGCCAGCAGTGATCATACAGGGGTTGATGGCTACACCTTC
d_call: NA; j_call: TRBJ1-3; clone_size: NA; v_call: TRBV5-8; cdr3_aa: CASSFRISSGNTIYF; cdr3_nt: TGTGCCAGCAGCTTTAGGATCAGCTCTGGAAACACCATATATTTT
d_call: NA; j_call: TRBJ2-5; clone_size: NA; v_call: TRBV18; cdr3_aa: CASSPPSGPAGETQYF; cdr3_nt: TGTGCCAGCTCACCACCGAGCGGACCCGCAGGGGAGACCCAGTACTTC
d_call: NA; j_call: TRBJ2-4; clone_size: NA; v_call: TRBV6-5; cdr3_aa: CASAEDSKNIQYF; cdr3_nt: TGTGCCAGCGCTGAGGACAGCAAAAACATTCAGTACTTC
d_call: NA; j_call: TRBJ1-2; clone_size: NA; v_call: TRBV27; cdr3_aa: CASSRLWSDYGYTF; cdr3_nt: TGTGCCAGCAGTCGCCTTTGGAGTGACTATGGCTACACCTTC
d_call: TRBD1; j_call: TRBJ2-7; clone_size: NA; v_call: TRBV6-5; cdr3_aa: CASGTSGGFYEQYF; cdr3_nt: TGTGCCAGCGGAACATCAGGGGGCTTCTACGAGCAGTACTTC
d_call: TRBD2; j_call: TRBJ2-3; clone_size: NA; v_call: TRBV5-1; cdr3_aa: CASSLRGVAGGTTDTQYF; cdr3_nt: TGCGCCAGCAGCTTGAGAGGAGTGGCGGGGGGAACTACAGATACGCAGTATTTT
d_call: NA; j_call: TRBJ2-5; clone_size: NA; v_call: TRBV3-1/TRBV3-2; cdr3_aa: CASSQRAASRSETQYF; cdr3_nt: TGTGCCAGCAGCCAAAGGGCAGCCTCAAGAAGCGAGACCCAGTACTTC
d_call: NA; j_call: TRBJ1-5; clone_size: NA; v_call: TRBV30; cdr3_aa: CAWSYYGGNQPQHF; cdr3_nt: TGTGCCTGGAGTTATTATGGGGGCAATCAGCCCCAGCATTTT
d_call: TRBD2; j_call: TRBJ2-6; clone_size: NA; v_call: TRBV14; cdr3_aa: CASSQRAGTSSSGANVLTF; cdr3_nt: TGTGCCAGCAGCCAGAGGGCCGGGACTAGTAGTTCTGGGGCCAACGTCCTGACTTTC
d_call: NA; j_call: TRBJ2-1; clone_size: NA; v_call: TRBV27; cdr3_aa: CASSAGARNEQFF; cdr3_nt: TGTGCCAGTTCCGCGGGGGCGAGGAATGAGCAGTTCTTC
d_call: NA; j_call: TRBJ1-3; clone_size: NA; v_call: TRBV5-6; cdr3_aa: CASSFSGNTIYF; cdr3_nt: TGTGCCAGCAGCTTTTCTGGAAACACCATATATTTT
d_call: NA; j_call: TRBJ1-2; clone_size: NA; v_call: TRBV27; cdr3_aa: CASKSSAYGYTF; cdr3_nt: TGTGCCAGCAAAAGTTCGGCCTATGGCTACACCTTC
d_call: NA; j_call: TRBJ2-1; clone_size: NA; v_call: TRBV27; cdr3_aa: CASREGLDFHNEQFF; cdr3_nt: TGTGCCAGCAGAGAGGGGCTAGATTTCCACAATGAGCAGTTCTTC
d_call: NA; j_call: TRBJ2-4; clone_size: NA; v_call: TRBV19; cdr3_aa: CASASIGSDIQYF; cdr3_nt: TGTGCCAGTGCCTCCATAGGGTCCGACATTCAGTACTTC
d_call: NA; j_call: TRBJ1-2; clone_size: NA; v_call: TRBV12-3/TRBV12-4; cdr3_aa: CASSPGSNYGYTF; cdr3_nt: TGTGCCAGCAGTCCGGGGTCTAACTATGGCTACACCTTC
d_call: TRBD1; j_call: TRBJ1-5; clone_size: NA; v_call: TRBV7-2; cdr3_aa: CASSTQGGQPQHF; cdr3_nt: TGTGCCAGCAGCACCCAGGGGGGGCAGCCCCAGCATTTT
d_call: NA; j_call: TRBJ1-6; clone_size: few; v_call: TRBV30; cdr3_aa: CAGTLQGENSPLHF; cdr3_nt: TGTGCCGGGACCCTACAAGGGGAAAATTCACCCCTCCACTTT
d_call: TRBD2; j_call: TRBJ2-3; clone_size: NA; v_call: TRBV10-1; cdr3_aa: CASSDRLAGGTDTQYF; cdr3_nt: TGCGCCAGCAGTGATCGACTAGCGGGGGGAACAGATACGCAGTATTTT
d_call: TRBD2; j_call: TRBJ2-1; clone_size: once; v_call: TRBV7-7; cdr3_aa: CASSLGLGLGANEQFF; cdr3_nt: TGTGCCAGCAGCTTAGGGCTAGGACTAGGGGCCAATGAGCAGTTCTTC
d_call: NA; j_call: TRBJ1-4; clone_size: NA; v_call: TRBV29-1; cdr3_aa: CSVRGGLYNEKLFF; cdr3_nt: TGCAGCGTACGGGGGGGGCTTTATAATGAAAAACTGTTTTTT
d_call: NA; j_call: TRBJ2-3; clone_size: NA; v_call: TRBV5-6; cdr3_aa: CASSSANHALTDTQYF; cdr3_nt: TGTGCCAGCAGCTCGGCTAATCACGCTCTGACAGATACGCAGTATTTT
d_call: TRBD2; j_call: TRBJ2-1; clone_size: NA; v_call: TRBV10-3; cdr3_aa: CAIAIAGNNEQFF; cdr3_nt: TGTGCCATCGCAATAGCGGGTAACAATGAGCAGTTCTTC
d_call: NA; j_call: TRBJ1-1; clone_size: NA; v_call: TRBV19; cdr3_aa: CASSRQNRAEGEAFF; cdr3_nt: TGTGCCAGTAGCCGTCAAAACAGGGCTGAGGGCGAAGCTTTCTTT
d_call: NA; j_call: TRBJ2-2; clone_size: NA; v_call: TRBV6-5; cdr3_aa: CASSTITGELFF; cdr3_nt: TGTGCCAGCAGTACAATTACCGGGGAGCTGTTTTTT
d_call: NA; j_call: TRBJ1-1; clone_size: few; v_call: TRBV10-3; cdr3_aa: CAISEGTEAFF; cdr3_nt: TGTGCCATCAGTGAGGGGACTGAAGCTTTCTTT
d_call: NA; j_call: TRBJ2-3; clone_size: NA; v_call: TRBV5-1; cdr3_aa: CASSLARLEDTQYF; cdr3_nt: TGCGCCAGCAGCTTGGCGAGACTGGAAGATACGCAGTATTTT